These 14 T cell receptor beta chains share one sample of origin, sequenced in a study of blood T cells in healthy people across ages. The authors ran a second PCR of about 7 to 12 cycles using a sample-barcoded 5' primer and a J-beta primer mix. TCRdb ran MiXCR on the 5' RACE reads and lists one entry per CDR3 protein. The sample lists about 800,000 distinct CDR3 sequences, about 25% occurring once. The data were also submitted as part of a second study, on T cells of mothers and their children.

What was sequenced was blood. The source is a boy between 5 and 17 years old in good health.

This clonotype was counted between two and nine times. The V gene is TRBV4-3, the J gene TRBJ2-1; D unresolved. The CDR3 has 15 amino acids. Germline CDR1 is LGHNA and CDR2 is YSLEER. V was shortened by 0 bases and J by 8 bases, with 14 bases between the two germline ends. The CDR3 DNA is TGCGCCAGCAGCCAAGATAGGGCCAGCACGGATGAGCAGTTCTTC. Its protein is CASSQDRASTDEQFF.

There are a few counts of this clonotype. The chain links TRBV10-3 to TRBJ2-7; D may be TRBD2 (5 bases). Germline values: CDR1 ENHRY, CDR2 SYGVKD. The CDR3 runs 12 residues. The germline V and J ends were trimmed by 0 bases and 6 bases, with 6 bases remaining between them. The CDR3 loop is CAISESEVEQYF. The CDR3 nucleotides read TGTGCCATCAGTGAGTCGGAGGTCGAGCAGTACTTC.

The genes are TRBV12-3 or TRBV12-4 and TRBJ2-5, with 11 nucleotides matching TRBD2. J was trimmed by 5 bases and V by 5 bases; bases with no gene match: 7. The CDR3 length is 15 residues. CDR3 nucleotide sequence: TGTGCCAGCAGTATTACTAGCGGGGGAGGCGAGACCCAGTACTTC. Amino acids: CASSITSGGGETQYF.

This clonotype was seen only a few times. The chain uses TRBV20-1 and TRBJ2-2, with no clear D. This CDR3 comprises 12 residues. Trimming took off 5 bases at V and 4 bases at J, with 8 bases between the two ends. CDR1 is DFQATT and CDR2 is SNEGSKA in the germline V gene (reference sequence). CDR3 nucleotide sequence: TGCAGTGCTCCTGATAGCACCGGGGAGCTGTTTTTT. Its protein product is CSAPDSTGELFF.

For the CDR3, the DNA is TGTGCCAGCAGTCCCGACAGTGACGAAGCCAAAAACATTCAGTACTTC. Its protein is CASSPDSDEAKNIQYF. The chain carries TRBV12-3 or TRBV12-4 and TRBJ2-4; TRBD1 is a possible D gene (5 bases). The CDR3 is 16 amino acids. V gave up 5 bases and J gave up 0 bases, with 14 bases separating them.

The chain carries TRBV7-2 and TRBJ2-5; 9 bases map to TRBD2. The CDR3 consists of 17 residues. The germline V gene encodes CDR1 SGHTA and CDR2 FQGNSA. The trim removed 3 bases at V and 7 bases at J, leaving 15 bases unmatched. The CDR3, as DNA: TGTGCCAGCAGCTTGGGCCAGCGGGGGGCCGTTTACGGGACCCAGTACTTC. This codes for CASSLGQRGAVYGTQYF.

A word on this clonotype: Sequence at one end of the junction differs from germline and may be a read error. The chain is built from TRBV28 and TRBJ2-2; D is possibly TRBD1 or TRBD2 (5 bases each). The germline V gene has CDR1 MDHEN and CDR2 SYDVKM. CDR3 size: 14 residues. CDR3 in DNA: TGTGCCAGCAGTCTTCAAGGGGAGTCCGGGGAGCTGCTTTTT. Amino acids: CASSLQGESGELLF. The variable domain in full, with the rest retrieved from reference TRBV28 and TRBJ2-2, is DVKVTQSSRYLVKRTGEKVFLECVQDMDHENMFWYRQDPGLGLRLIYFSYDVKMKEKGDIPEGYSVSREKKERFSLILESASTNQTSMYLCASSLQGESGELLFGEGSRLTVL.

This clonotype was counted a few times. The chain has TRBV7-3 and TRBJ2-2; 10 nucleotides line up with TRBD1. CDR1 is SGHTA, CDR2 FQGTGA, per germline. This CDR3 has 18 amino acids. J lost 6 bases, V lost 4 bases, and 14 bases had no gene match. CDR3 amino acids: CASSYLKGQGKDAGELFF. In DNA form, the CDR3 reads TGTGCCAGCAGCTACCTAAAGGGACAGGGGAAGGATGCCGGGGAGCTGTTTTTT. The full variable domain, rest sourced from reference TRBV7-3 and TRBJ2-2, is GAGVSQTPSNKVTEKGKYVELRCDPISGHTALYWYRQSLGQGPEFLIYFQGTGAADDSGLPNDRFFAVRPEGSVSTLKIQRTERGDSAVYLCASSYLKGQGKDAGELFFGEGSRLTVL.

This clonotype was counted a few times. The CDR3 nucleotides read TGCAGCGTCACTGGGGCGAACACCGGGGAGCTGTTTTTT. Its protein product is CSVTGANTGELFF. The V call is TRBV29-1, the J call TRBJ2-2; no firm D call. Trimming stripped 6 bases from V and 0 bases from J, with 8 bases between. Germline V gene lookup returns CDR1 SQVTM and CDR2 ANQGSEA. CDR3 size: 13 residues.

This clonotype has only a few counts. The junction departs from the called germline gene at one end, perhaps through a read error. The chain joins TRBV9 to TRBJ1-2; the D gene is possibly TRBD1 (5 bases). Germline values: CDR1 SGDLS, CDR2 YYNGEE. The CDR3 has 12 residues. CDR3: CANSVGVGSYTF. In DNA form, the CDR3 reads TGTGCCAACAGCGTAGGGGTTGGAAGCTACACCTTC.

The gene calls are TRBV7-9 and TRBJ2-5; 10 positions agree with TRBD2. Germline-derived CDR1 and CDR2 are SEHNR and FQNEAQ (reference sequence). The CDR3 has 15 amino acids. With 6 bases clipped from V and 5 bases from J, the junction kept 9 bases outside the gene matches. This CDR3 is CASRPSGSVWETQYF. CDR3 nucleotides: TGTGCCAGCAGACCTAGCGGGAGTGTATGGGAGACCCAGTACTTC.

This clonotype showed up just a few times. The V call is TRBV29-1, the J call TRBJ2-5; TRBD2 aligns across 12 bases. V lost 3 bases to trimming and J lost 5 bases; unmatched junction nucleotides: 10. CDR3 length: 16 amino acids. CDR1 is SQVTM and CDR2 is ANQGSEA in the germline V gene. The CDR3 sequence is CSVEGASGRARETQYF. The CDR3 DNA is TGCAGCGTTGAGGGGGCTAGCGGGAGGGCCCGTGAGACCCAGTACTTC.

The V gene is TRBV12-3 or TRBV12-4, the J gene TRBJ2-3; D is perhaps TRBD2 (6 bases). The V end lost 4 bases, the J end lost 0 bases, and 14 bases lay between the germline ends. This CDR3 contains 16 residues. The chain's CDR3 is CASSSRGGASTDTQYF. Written as DNA, the CDR3 is TGTGCCAGCAGTTCGCGGGGCGGGGCGAGCACAGATACGCAGTATTTT.

This clonotype was recorded many times. The chain links TRBV4-1 to TRBJ1-2, with TRBD1 matching over 8 bases. There are 14 residues in the CDR3. Unmatched junction bases numbered 6, after V lost 5 bases and J lost 4 bases. Per the germline V gene, CDR1 is MGHRA and CDR2 is YSYEKL. The CDR3: CASSLGQGVYGYTF. The CDR3 DNA reads TGCGCCAGCAGCTTAGGACAGGGAGTCTATGGCTACACCTTC.